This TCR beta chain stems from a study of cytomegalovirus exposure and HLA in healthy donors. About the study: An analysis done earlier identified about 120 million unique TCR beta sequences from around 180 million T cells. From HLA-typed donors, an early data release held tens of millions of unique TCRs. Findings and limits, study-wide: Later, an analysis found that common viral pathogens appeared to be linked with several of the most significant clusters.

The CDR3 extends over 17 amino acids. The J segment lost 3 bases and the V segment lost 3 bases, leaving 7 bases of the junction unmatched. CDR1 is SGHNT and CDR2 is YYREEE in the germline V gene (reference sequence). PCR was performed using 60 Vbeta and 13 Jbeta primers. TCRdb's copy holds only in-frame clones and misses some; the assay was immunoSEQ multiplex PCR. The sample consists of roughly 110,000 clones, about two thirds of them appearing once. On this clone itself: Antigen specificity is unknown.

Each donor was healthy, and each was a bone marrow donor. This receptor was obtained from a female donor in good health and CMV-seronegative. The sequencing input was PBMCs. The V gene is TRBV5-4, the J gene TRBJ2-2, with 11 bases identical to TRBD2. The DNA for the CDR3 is TGTGCCAGCAGCTGGGGGCCACTAGCGGGAGACACCGGGGAGCTGTTTTTT. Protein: CASSWGPLAGDTGELFF.